The 7 T cell receptor beta chains below were found in one sample sequenced in a study of siplizumab effects on memory and regulatory T cells (dated by TCRdb to 2018 to 2020). Library preparation used the immunoSEQ multiplex PCR assay. This is the immuneACCESS table as TCRdb keeps it, with only in-frame sequences that have V and J called. A part of the clones is gone; compared with another copy, unresolved V genes explain less than half, and the rest is unexplained. The table for this sample lists 99,000 or so clones; about 93% of them were counted only once. The top ten clones comprise around 0.62% of the sample. Material for sequencing was Tregs sorted from blood. All receptors come from a human donor in good health.

The chain uses TRBV11-2 and TRBJ2-7; D unresolved. Germline values: CDR1 SGHAT, CDR2 FQNNGV. The CDR3 runs 14 residues. V lost 0 bases and J 2 bases, leaving 8 bases between the germline ends. The CDR3 sequence is CASSLETGPYEQYF. The CDR3 DNA follows: TGTGCCAGCAGCTTAGAGACCGGCCCCTACGAGCAGTACTTC.

The chain uses TRBV4-1 and TRBJ2-1; 8 bases line up with TRBD2. CDR3 length equals 16 residues. In germline, CDR1 is MGHRA, CDR2 YSYEKL. The V segment lost 0 bases and the J segment 5 bases; nucleotides outside the gene matches: 6. The CDR3 protein is CASSQDSASGHNEQFF. DNA of the CDR3: TGCGCCAGCAGCCAAGATAGCGCTAGCGGGCACAATGAGCAGTTCTTC.

This sequence joins TRBV7-9 and TRBJ2-6; TRBD1 or TRBD2 may be the D gene (5 bases each). Germline CDR1 and CDR2: SEHNR and FQNEAQ (reference sequence). The CDR3 consists of 18 residues. V lost 8 bases and J lost 3, with 23 bases in between. The CDR3 nucleotides read TGTGCCAGCCCGATCTACCTCATCGGGGCGCGTGGGGCCAACGTCCTGACTTTC. It yields the protein CASPIYLIGARGANVLTF.

The J gene is TRBJ1-3, the V gene TRBV15; D unresolved. The CDR3 totals 13 residues. Trimming pared 4 bases from V and 1 base from J, leaving 5 bases between. Germline values: CDR1 LNHNV, CDR2 YYDKDF (reference sequence). CDR3 sequence: CATSIVSGNTIYF. The DNA for the CDR3 is TGTGCCACCAGCATTGTTTCTGGAAACACCATATATTTT. The full variable domain, its missing parts supplied by reference TRBV15 and TRBJ1-3, is DAMVIQNPRYQVTQFGKPVTLSCSQTLNHNVMYWYQQKSSQAPKLLFHYYDKDFNNEADTPDNFQSRRPNTSFCFLDIRSPGLGDTAMYLCATSIVSGNTIYFGEGSWLTVV.

The rearrangement links TRBV7-9 to TRBJ2-7, with a weak D call TRBD1 (5 bases). V was shortened by 2 bases and J by 3 bases, with 11 bases between the two germline ends. Germline values: CDR1 SEHNR, CDR2 FQNEAQ (reference sequence). The CDR3 extends over 14 amino acids. In DNA form, the CDR3 reads TGTGCCAGCAGCTTAATGGTCGGACACTACGAGCAGTACTTC. Protein product: CASSLMVGHYEQYF.

The J gene is TRBJ1-5, the V gene TRBV6-1, with D tentatively TRBD1 (6 bases). CDR3 length: 15 residues. Trimming left V 2 bases short and J 0 bases short, with 8 bases between. The germline gives CDR1 MNHNS, CDR2 SASEGT. DNA of the CDR3: TGTGCCAGCAGTGAACAGGGGATTAGCAATCAGCCCCAGCATTTT. This codes for CASSEQGISNQPQHF.

CDR3 nucleotides: TGTGCCAGCTCTCCCCCGGACAGGTCTCAAGATACGCAGTATTTT. It encodes CASSPPDRSQDTQYF. The chain carries TRBV18 and TRBJ2-3, with 7 positions matching TRBD1. The CDR3 consists of 15 residues. Germline CDR1 reads KGHSH; CDR2 reads LQKENI. After removal of 6 bases from V and 5 bases from J, the junction contained 11 bases not matched to a gene.